What follows is one T cell receptor (beta chain) and its context. Using immunoSEQ multiplex PCR, the repertoire was profiled, and TCRdb retains in-frame clones only, with some absent. Of about 97,000 clones in the sample, roughly 85% were seen once. The length of the CDR3 is 14 residues. The V end lost 4 bases, the J end lost 7 bases, and 16 bases lay between the germline ends. Germline CDR1 LGHDT, CDR2 YNNKEL (reference sequence). The sample originates from a study of blood T cell repertoires in COVID-19. The V and J genes are TRBV3-1 (or the pseudogene TRBV3-2) and TRBJ2-5; D might be TRBD2 (5 bases). The clonotype comes from a woman in her 70s with active or convalescent COVID-19. The sequenced material came from peripheral blood. CDR3 bases: TGTGCCAGCAGCCCGCCCGGTAGCGAGGCGACCCAGTACTTC. Translation: CASSPPGSEATQYF.